A selection of T cell receptor beta chains follows, all from one sample in a study of regulatory T cells in long-lasting Graves disease. TCRdb re-called the multiplex PCR reads with MiXCR, one entry per CDR3 protein. The sample lists hundreds of thousands of distinct CDR3 sequences, around 20% occurring once. The sample here was peripheral blood mononuclear cells (PBMCs), taken when the disease was refractory, from a patient treated with antithyroid drugs. These receptors were obtained from a female donor with Graves disease. The conserved cysteine and the conserved F or W are not part of the CDR3 here. The D gene is left open where the match is weak.

v_call	d_call	j_call	cdr3_aa
TRBV27	NA	TRBJ2-1	ASSFFWRSSYNEQF
TRBV6-2/TRBV6-3	NA	TRBJ2-2	ASSYSQGSGELF
TRBV28	NA	TRBJ1-3	ASSDLYIGGSGNTIY
TRBV29-1	TRBD1	TRBJ2-5	SVEDRVLGTQY
TRBV5-6	NA	TRBJ1-5	VSSLARRGDQPQH
TRBV18	NA	TRBJ1-2	ASSPPGDYGYT
TRBV4-3	NA	TRBJ1-1	ASSPGTLLNTEAF
TRBV20-1	NA	TRBJ1-6	SAREGSDSPLH
TRBV18	NA	TRBJ2-5	ASSPPGSREETQY
TRBV12-3/TRBV12-4	TRBD1	TRBJ1-5	ASRSTGGNQPQH
TRBV19	NA	TRBJ1-1	ASSTRQEGRTEAF
TRBV2	NA	TRBJ2-1	ASSEEKGQF
TRBV28	NA	TRBJ1-2	ASRERDGYT
TRBV7-2	TRBD2	TRBJ2-7	ASSLGAGITYEQY
TRBV7-2	NA	TRBJ1-5	ASSWGTYSNQPQH
TRBV10-3	NA	TRBJ2-7	AISEFGPSNYEQY